A selection of T cell receptor beta chains follows, all from one sample in a study of HIV-infected patients and healthy controls. One entry per CDR3 protein results from TCRdb running MiXCR on the 5' RACE reads. The sample contains some 20,000 distinct CDR3 sequences, 8.5% of which appear only once. This sample comprised blood, obtained during antiretroviral therapy. Source of these receptors: an adult with HIV infection. Each CDR3 is given with its conserved first and last residue. Each record gives: CDR3 length, clone size, D gene, J gene, V gene, CDR3 protein, CDR3 DNA. The D gene is left open where the match is weak. The size of a clone is reported for some rows only, either as once, few or many, or as a class for expanded clones.

>14|many|NA|TRBJ1-1|TRBV11-2
CASSRQVMNTEAFF
TGTGCCAGCAGCCGACAGGTCATGAACACTGAAGCTTTCTTT
>14|many|NA|TRBJ1-5|TRBV19
CASSKESLNQPQHF
TGTGCCAGTAGTAAGGAGAGTTTGAATCAGCCCCAGCATTTT
>14|many|NA|TRBJ2-7|TRBV3-1
CASSPVRSSYEQYF
TGTGCCAGCAGCCCGGTACGGAGCTCCTACGAGCAGTACTTC
>13|many|NA|TRBJ1-4|TRBV5-4
CASSGGTLEKLFF
TGTGCCAGCAGCGGCGGGACTCTTGAAAAACTGTTTTTT
>14|many|TRBD1|TRBJ1-1|TRBV18
CASSPRDREAEAFF
TGTGCCAGCTCACCCCGCGACAGGGAGGCTGAAGCTTTCTTT
>13|many|NA|TRBJ1-6|TRBV12-3/TRBV12-4
CASSLGPPDLLHF
TGTGCCAGCAGTTTAGGACCCCCAGATCTCCTCCACTTT
>13|NA|NA|TRBJ2-2|TRBV6-6
CASTSGDTGELFF
TGTGCCAGCACGAGTGGGGACACCGGGGAGCTGTTTTTT
>14|many|NA|TRBJ1-5|TRBV16
CASSVGFGNQPQHF
TGTGCCAGCAGCGTCGGGTTCGGCAATCAGCCCCAGCATTTT
>15|many|NA|TRBJ1-6|TRBV7-9
CASSLEPIGNSPLHF
TGTGCCAGCAGCTTAGAACCCATTGGAAATTCACCCCTCCACTTT
>16|many|TRBD2|TRBJ2-1|TRBV20-1
CSSLTSGASSYNEQFF
TGCAGCTCTTTAACTAGCGGGGCTAGCTCCTACAATGAGCAGTTCTTC
>15|few|NA|TRBJ2-5|TRBV4-1
CASSRLPPYQETQYF
TGCGCCAGCAGCCGCCTCCCCCCCTACCAAGAGACCCAGTACTTC
>13|NA|NA|TRBJ1-1|TRBV19
CASSMTANTEAFF
TGTGCCAGTAGTATGACAGCCAACACTGAAGCTTTCTTT
>14|few|TRBD1|TRBJ1-5|TRBV6-1
CASSETGGDQPQHF
TGTGCCAGCAGTGAAACAGGGGGCGATCAGCCCCAGCATTTT
>14|many|NA|TRBJ1-1|TRBV5-1
CASSSIEEGPEAFF
TGCGCCAGCAGCTCAATCGAGGAGGGACCGGAAGCTTTCTTT
>15|many|NA|TRBJ2-4|TRBV13
CASSLGLLAKNIQYF
TGTGCCAGCAGCCTGGGGCTATTAGCCAAAAACATTCAGTACTTC
>13|many|NA|TRBJ1-1|TRBV27
CASSPLGYTEAFF
TGTGCCAGCAGCCCCCTGGGCTACACTGAAGCTTTCTTT
>14|many|NA|TRBJ2-2|TRBV10-3
CAISDPRATGELFF
TGTGCCATCAGTGATCCCCGGGCCACCGGGGAGCTGTTTTTT
>15|many|NA|TRBJ2-2|TRBV25-1
CASSHLARGVGELFF
TGTGCCAGCAGTCATCTAGCCAGAGGGGTCGGGGAGCTGTTTTTT
>14|NA|NA|TRBJ2-2|TRBV5-6
CASRGAIYTGELFF
TGTGCCAGCAGGGGGGCGATCTACACCGGGGAGCTGTTTTTT
>17|many|NA|TRBJ1-5|TRBV19
CASSIDLLGRDNQPQHF
TGTGCCAGTAGTATAGATCTCTTGGGACGGGACAATCAGCCCCAGCATTTT
>12|NA|NA|TRBJ1-2|TRBV20-1
CSARVNGGGYTF
TGCAGTGCTAGAGTAAACGGGGGAGGCTACACCTTC
>15|many|TRBD2|TRBJ2-7|TRBV28
CASRPLGAGEAEQYF
TGTGCCAGCAGACCCCTAGGTGCGGGAGAAGCCGAGCAGTACTTC
>15|medium-sized|NA|TRBJ1-1|TRBV7-9
CASSPQFNMNTEAFF
TGTGCCAGCAGCCCCCAGTTCAACATGAACACTGAAGCTTTCTTT
>15|NA|NA|TRBJ2-5|TRBV19
CASSIGLALQETQYF
TGTGCCAGTAGTATTGGCCTAGCGTTACAAGAGACCCAGTACTTC
>17|NA|TRBD1|TRBJ1-5|TRBV5-5
CASSPGTGKVSNQPQHF
TGTGCCAGCAGCCCGGGGACAGGCAAAGTTAGCAATCAGCCCCAGCATTTT
>17|NA|TRBD1|TRBJ1-6|TRBV18
CASSPPGQGVRDSPLHF
TGTGCCAGCTCACCACCGGGACAGGGGGTACGAGATTCACCCCTCCACTTT
>16|many|TRBD2|TRBJ2-7|TRBV3-1
CASSRGSGRLAYEQYF
TGTGCCAGCAGCCGAGGTAGCGGGAGGCTCGCCTACGAGCAGTACTTC
>14|NA|NA|TRBJ2-5|TRBV9
CASSLWTGQETQYF
TGTGCCAGCAGCCTCTGGACGGGCCAAGAGACCCAGTACTTC
>17|many|TRBD1|TRBJ2-2|TRBV6-6
CASSYSQTGRDTGELFF
TGTGCCAGCAGTTACTCGCAGACAGGGCGCGACACCGGGGAGCTGTTTTTT
>13|many|NA|TRBJ1-2|TRBV12-3/TRBV12-4
CASSRRGNYGYTF
TGTGCCAGCAGCCGAAGGGGTAACTATGGCTACACCTTC
>14|many|NA|TRBJ1-1|TRBV20-1
CVGVGGGLNTEAFF
TGCGTCGGAGTGGGCGGCGGATTGAACACTGAAGCTTTCTTT
>15|many|TRBD1|TRBJ1-5|TRBV29-1
CSVALTGVSNQPQHF
TGCAGCGTTGCCCTGACAGGGGTTAGCAATCAGCCCCAGCATTTT
>18|NA|TRBD2|TRBJ2-1|TRBV7-9
CASSDTTSGYAAYNEQFF
TGTGCCAGCAGCGATACGACTAGCGGGTACGCAGCATACAATGAGCAGTTCTTC
>17|many|NA|TRBJ2-1|TRBV4-1
CASSQDRGAGLDNEQFF
TGCGCCAGCAGCCAAGATCGAGGGGCAGGCCTTGACAATGAGCAGTTCTTC
>19|many|TRBD1|TRBJ1-5|TRBV24-1
CATSDSSKQGAYSNQPQHF
TGTGCCACCAGTGATAGTAGCAAACAGGGGGCGTATAGCAATCAGCCCCAGCATTTT
>14|many|NA|TRBJ1-1|TRBV27
CASSFRDLRTEAFF
TGTGCCAGCAGTTTCAGGGATTTGAGGACTGAAGCTTTCTTT
>16|many|TRBD1|TRBJ2-3|TRBV6-1
CASSDRGDRGTDTQYF
TGTGCCAGCAGTGATAGGGGGGACAGGGGAACAGATACGCAGTATTTT
>15|many|NA|TRBJ2-1|TRBV11-2
CASSISILAHNEQFF
TGTGCCAGCAGCATAAGTATACTAGCTCACAATGAGCAGTTCTTC
>14|many|TRBD1|TRBJ1-2|TRBV7-9
CASSSTGGGPGYTF
TGTGCCAGCAGCTCGACAGGGGGCGGTCCTGGCTACACCTTC
>14|NA|NA|TRBJ1-1|TRBV10-3
CAISETTGNTEAFF
TGTGCCATCAGTGAAACGACAGGGAACACTGAAGCTTTCTTT
>12|few|NA|TRBJ1-1|TRBV24-1
CATSTGGSEAFF
TGTGCCACCTCCACTGGGGGGTCTGAAGCTTTCTTT
>14|many|TRBD1|TRBJ1-1|TRBV12-5
CASGTDRKEAEAFF
TGTGCTAGTGGTACGGACAGGAAAGAGGCTGAAGCTTTCTTT
>11|many|NA|TRBJ1-2|TRBV20-1
CSARVAYGYTF
TGCAGTGCTAGGGTCGCATATGGCTACACCTTC
>12|many|NA|TRBJ2-1|TRBV6-5
CASRSGGNEQFF
TGTGCCAGCAGGTCCGGAGGCAATGAGCAGTTCTTC
>16|many|NA|TRBJ2-3|TRBV11-3
CASSLGWGPSTDTQYF
TGTGCCAGCAGCTTAGGTTGGGGTCCAAGCACAGATACGCAGTATTTT
>13|few|NA|TRBJ2-5|TRBV5-4
CASSSTDAGTQYF
TGTGCCAGCAGCAGTACGGATGCCGGGACCCAGTACTTC
>13|many|NA|TRBJ1-1|TRBV6-5
CASSSTAYTEAFF
TGTGCCAGCAGTTCGACAGCCTACACTGAAGCTTTCTTT
>13|medium-sized|TRBD1|TRBJ2-3|TRBV6-1
CASGDRGPGTQYF
TGTGCCAGCGGGGACAGGGGTCCCGGTACGCAGTATTTT
>15|NA|NA|TRBJ1-1|TRBV5-1
CASSFFSGAGTEAFF
TGCGCCAGCAGCTTCTTCTCAGGGGCGGGCACTGAAGCTTTCTTT